This note documents a single T cell receptor beta chain sequence. The CDR3 is 13 residues long. From germline, CDR1 is LNHDA and CDR2 SQIVND (reference sequence). The V and J ends lost 8 bases and 1 base respectively, with 11 bases between them. The data were obtained in a study of T cell changes during pregnancy in multiple sclerosis. TCRdb's copy holds only in-frame clones and misses some; the assay was immunoSEQ multiplex PCR. The sample shows about 44,000 clones, nearly 90% of them seen only once. This clonotype originated in a female donor with multiple sclerosis, enrolled in a pregnancy study. This sample comprised CD4+ T cells from peripheral blood mononuclear cells, obtained after pregnancy. The chain has TRBV19 and TRBJ1-1; D remains ambiguous. This chain's CDR3 is CASSPGTNTEAFF. The CDR3 DNA sequence: TGTGCCAGTTCCCCGGGTACGAACACTGAAGCTTTCTTT.